This entry is about one TCR beta chain. The CDR3 spans 14 residues. The germline CDR1 and CDR2 sequences are MNHNY and SVGAGI (reference sequence). The V end lost 4 bases, the J end lost 0 bases, and 10 bases lay between the germline ends. This record belongs to a study of T-cell memory formation after mild COVID-19. In TCRdb, the 5' RACE reads were re-called with MiXCR into one record per CDR3 protein. The table records approximately 500,000 distinct CDR3 sequences, roughly 23% of them present only once. Sequencing input: PBMCs or a T cell subset sorted from them (not recorded which). The chain carries TRBV6-6 and TRBJ2-7, with D uncertain. The source of this sequence is an adult woman who had mild COVID-19 (a few samples of this study predate the infection). Cell type and time point are not known. The CDR3 here is CASSLRASSYEQYF. In nucleotides, the CDR3 is TGTGCCAGCAGTTTAAGGGCAAGCTCCTACGAGCAGTACTTC.